The 18 T cell receptor beta chains listed next were all sequenced from one sample in a study of regulatory T cells in long-lasting Graves disease. Time point reported: newly diagnosed GD, antithyroid drugs for less than 3 months. From RNA extracted from PBMCs, the TCR library was made. HTBI primers from iRepertoire and Arm-PCR of CDR3 regions yielded the TCR beta libraries. Via MiXCR, TCRdb re-called the multiplex PCR reads, giving one row per CDR3 protein. The sample consists of hundreds of thousands of distinct CDR3 sequences, 15% to 20% of them appearing once. These data were also filed under a second study, of T cells in Graves' hyperthyroidism and ophthalmopathy.

This sample comprised peripheral blood mononuclear cells (PBMCs), obtained at new diagnosis, from a patient treated with antithyroid drugs. The origin of the receptors is a woman under 40 with Graves disease.

This clonotype was seen only a few times. This rearrangement joins TRBV19 to TRBJ2-7; 7 nucleotides match TRBD2. From germline, CDR1 is LNHDA and CDR2 SQIVND (reference sequence). Trimming took 3 bases from V and 3 from J; bases not matched to a gene: 8. The CDR3 has 15 amino acids. The chain's CDR3 is CASSITGTSVYEQYF. The CDR3 region has the DNA TGTGCCAGTAGTATCACAGGAACTAGCGTCTACGAGCAGTACTTC. The whole variable domain, remainder taken from reference TRBV19 and TRBJ2-7, is DGGITQSPKYLFRKEGQNVTLSCEQNLNHDAMYWYRQDPGQGLRLIYYSQIVNDFQKGDIAEGYSVSREKKESFPLTVTSAQKNPTAFYLCASSITGTSVYEQYFGPGTRLTVT.

This clonotype was counted many times. V usage is TRBV28 and J usage is TRBJ1-5, with D unclear. The CDR3 spans 13 residues. The V gene's germline CDR1 is MDHEN and CDR2 SYDVKM. V was trimmed by 10 bases and J by 10 bases, leaving 20 bases between them. CDR3 bases: TGTGCCACCGAGACACGTCCAATCCTACCCCAGCATTTT. As protein: CATETRPILPQHF.

This chain links TRBV18 with TRBJ1-1; 7 nucleotides agree with TRBD1. The CDR3 length is 15 residues. Germline V lookup: CDR1 KGHSH, CDR2 LQKENI. Trimming cost V 3 bases and J 0 bases; bases outside gene matches: 4. CDR3 sequence (DNA): TGTGCCAGCTCACCTTGGGACAGCATGAACACTGAAGCTTTCTTT. This codes for CASSPWDSMNTEAFF. The full variable domain, completed using reference TRBV18 and TRBJ1-1, is NAGVMQNPRHLVRRRGQEARLRCSPMKGHSHVYWYRQLPEEGLKFMVYLQKENIIDESGMPKERFSAEFPKEGPSILRIQQVVRGDSAAYFCASSPWDSMNTEAFFGQGTRLTVV.

This clonotype appeared many times. V is TRBV3-1 and J is TRBJ2-1; TRBD1 is a possible D gene (5 bases). The V gene's germline CDR1 is LGHDT and CDR2 YNNKEL (reference sequence). CDR3 length: 16 amino acids. V lost 0 bases and J lost 7, with 16 bases in between. Written as DNA, the CDR3 is TGTGCCAGCAGCCAAGACCCCCAAGGGGCGAGGAATGAGCAGTTCTTC. Translated: CASSQDPQGARNEQFF.

The chain has TRBV18 and TRBJ2-2, with 7 bases aligning to TRBD1. The CDR3 extends over 14 amino acids. The germline V gene has CDR1 KGHSH and CDR2 LQKENI. With V trimmed by 0 bases and J by 5 bases, 0 bases remained unmatched. CDR3 sequence reads: CASSPPDRTGELFF. CDR3 DNA: TGTGCCAGCTCACCACCGGACAGGACCGGGGAGCTGTTTTTT.

The rearrangement uses TRBV12-3 or TRBV12-4 and TRBJ1-2; no clear D gene. The ends were cut back, 7 bases at V and 2 bases at J, with 11 bases in the middle. This CDR3 spans 13 amino acids. DNA for the CDR3: TGTGCCAGCAAATCAGCCCCCAACTATGGCTACACCTTC. This translates into CASKSAPNYGYTF.

This clonotype was seen only a few times. The chain has TRBV18 and TRBJ2-1, with 12 bases lining up with TRBD2. The V segment lost 3 bases and the J segment 7 bases; nucleotides outside the gene matches: 10. This CDR3 is 17 amino acids long. Germline V gives CDR1 KGHSH, CDR2 LQKENI. The DNA for the CDR3 is TGTGCCAGCTCACCGAGAAGGGGACTAGCGGGTCGGAATGAGCAGTTCTTC. This translates into CASSPRRGLAGRNEQFF.

The table lists this clonotype with many counts. Here the CDR3 DNA reads TGTGCCAGCAGGACCTCGGGACAACTAGCCAAAAACATTCAGTACTTC. As protein: CASRTSGQLAKNIQYF. This rearrangement joins TRBV28 to TRBJ2-4, with a possible D match to TRBD1 (6 bases). The CDR3 loop spans 16 amino acids. V was pared by 6 bases and J by 0 bases, with 15 bases between. Germline V CDR1 and CDR2: MDHEN, SYDVKM.

Only a few counts were recorded for this clonotype. The rearrangement links TRBV7-3 to TRBJ2-1; the D gene is possibly TRBD1 (5 bases). The CDR3 contains 14 residues. In germline, CDR1 is SGHTA, CDR2 FQGTGA. Trimming stripped 6 bases from V and 6 bases from J, with 15 bases between. The CDR3 region has the DNA TGTGCCAGCAGATCGCTGGACACTGTCAATGAGCAGTTCTTC. This encodes CASRSLDTVNEQFF.

This sequence joins TRBV30 and TRBJ1-2; D is possibly TRBD1 (6 bases). Trimming removed 2 bases at V and 4 bases at J, with 17 bases between. CDR3 length: 15 residues. Germline CDR1 reads GTSNPN; CDR2 reads SVGIG (reference sequence). This CDR3 is CAWSILVGGGYGYTF. DNA of the CDR3: TGTGCCTGGAGTATCCTTGTAGGGGGAGGCTATGGCTACACCTTC.

This rearrangement joins TRBV18 to TRBJ2-7, with TRBD2 matching over 12 bases. The CDR3 totals 14 residues. With 5 bases clipped from V and 4 bases from J, the junction kept 3 bases outside the gene matches. Germline-derived CDR1 and CDR2 are KGHSH and LQKENI. CDR3 region: CASSTLAGGYEQYF. CDR3 bases: TGTGCCAGCTCAACACTAGCGGGAGGATACGAGCAGTACTTC.

This clonotype appeared many times. The chain couples TRBV2 to TRBJ2-5; D remains unclear. V was shortened by 1 base and J by 3 bases, with 3 bases between the two germline ends. CDR3 size: 12 residues. Germline values: CDR1 SNHLY, CDR2 FYNNEI. Here the CDR3 reads CASSEGEETQYF. The DNA of the CDR3 is TGTGCCAGCAGTGAAGGGGAAGAGACCCAGTACTTC.

The V and J genes are TRBV20-1 and TRBJ1-5, with D uncertain. The CDR3 runs to 12 residues. V lost 4 bases to trimming and J lost 5 bases, with 9 bases between them. Germline V gene data show CDR1 as DFQATT and CDR2 as SNEGSKA (reference sequence). This CDR3 is CSATTADQPQHF. The CDR3 DNA reads TGCAGTGCTACGACGGCGGATCAGCCCCAGCATTTT.

This clonotype was detected ten times or more. The chain joins TRBV28 to TRBJ2-5; 8 bases map to TRBD2. The germline V gene encodes CDR1 MDHEN and CDR2 SYDVKM. This CDR3 is 18 amino acids long. The trim removed 2 bases at V and 5 bases at J, leaving 16 bases unmatched. The CDR3 DNA sequence: TGTGCCAGCAGTTTAGATCACCTCAGCGGGAGACGAGGGGAGACCCAGTACTTC. Protein product: CASSLDHLSGRRGETQYF. The full variable domain, in which reference TRBV28 and TRBJ2-5 provide the parts outside the CDR3, is DVKVTQSSRYLVKRTGEKVFLECVQDMDHENMFWYRQDPGLGLRLIYFSYDVKMKEKGDIPEGYSVSREKKERFSLILESASTNQTSMYLCASSLDHLSGRRGETQYFGPGTRLLVL.

This clonotype appeared many times. J is TRBJ1-1 and V is TRBV6-5, with D possibly TRBD1 on 5 matching bases. The germline V gene has CDR1 MNHEY and CDR2 SVGAGI. The CDR3 extends over 17 amino acids. V gave up 2 bases and J gave up 5 bases, with 21 bases separating them. CDR3 residues: CASSYEGQGRHRTEAFF. As DNA, the CDR3 is TGTGCCAGCAGTTACGAGGGGCAGGGAAGGCATCGAACTGAAGCTTTCTTT.

This clonotype has more than one count but fewer than ten. The V and J genes are TRBV10-3 and TRBJ1-6; the match to TRBD1 covers 8 bases. This CDR3 region has 15 residues. Germline V gene data show CDR1 as ENHRY and CDR2 as SYGVKD. Trimming at V came to 10 bases and at J to 5 bases, leaving 10 bases not matched to a gene. Here the CDR3 reads CATRHPTGDNSPLHF. The CDR3 coding sequence is TGTGCCACCCGCCACCCGACAGGGGATAATTCACCCCTCCACTTT.

This clonotype has only a few counts. V gene TRBV20-1 combines with J gene TRBJ2-3; D unclear. The CDR3 loop spans 11 amino acids. V was cut by 5 bases and J by 4 bases, with 7 bases left in between. CDR1 DFQATT and CDR2 SNEGSKA come from the germline V gene (reference sequence). In DNA, the CDR3 is TGCAGTGCTCTGGGCTCAGATACGCAGTATTTT. This encodes CSALGSDTQYF.

This clonotype was observed many times. Because the CDR3's place on the DNA is in doubt, the DNA is left out and the CDR3 is given as listed by TCRdb. This rearrangement joins TRBV28 to TRBJ1-6; TRBD1 was called by the table and not checked on the DNA. The CDR3 numbers 14 amino acids, ends counted. Per germline, CDR1 MDHEN and CDR2 SYDVKM. The chain's CDR3 is CASSSGQGHSPLHF.